The table lists the clone carrying this T cell receptor (beta chain) with a few counts. Its antigen is unknown. The sample belongs to a study of OX40 agonist ivuxolimab in advanced cancers. As for the study in general: The patients got ivuxolimab, which is an agonistic anti-OX40 (CD134) antibody. Cohort: around 79% men, mean age 60, aged roughly 23 to 90. The study's findings and limits: There was clonal expansion of CD4+ and CD8+ blood T cells by week 6 at 0.1 to 3.0 mg/kg. The expanded peripheral T cells' antigen specificity was not determined.

This table comes from immunoSEQ multiplex PCR, and its TCRdb copy is limited to in-frame clones, with some not included. The sample lists approximately 68,000 clones; roughly 80% were seen once. This sample comprised CD4+ or CD8+ T cells sorted from blood, obtained in a trial of the OX40 agonist ivuxolimab. The TCR comes from an adult with an advanced solid tumor such as melanoma, head and neck, liver or kidney cancer.

This CDR3 is CAWSSRATNEKLFF. As DNA, the CDR3 is TGTGCCTGGAGTAGCCGTGCAACTAATGAAAAACTGTTTTTT. The chain links TRBV30 to TRBJ1-4; D is undetermined. The CDR3 loop spans 14 amino acids. Trimming took 2 bases from V and 0 from J, leaving 7 bases between them. Germline V lookup: CDR1 GTSNPN, CDR2 SVGIG (reference sequence).